These T cell receptor beta chains were read from a single sample in a study of sequential checkpoint blockade in melanoma. Data came from immunoSEQ multiplex PCR; TCRdb stores just in-frame clones and leaves some out. The profile covers over 2,000 clones, with roughly 31% appearing a single time and around 13% taken by the ten largest. The specimen comprised tumor tissue (inferred from file names), sampled from a patient given nivolumab and ipilimumab in sequence. These receptor sequences come from a human donor with melanoma. CDR3s include the opening cysteine and the closing phenylalanine or tryptophan. The D gene is left open where the match is weak. Clone size is not always given. Where it is, it says once, few, many or a class for expanded clones.

clone size	D gene	J gene	V gene	CDR3 protein	CDR3 DNA
NA	TRBD2	TRBJ2-5	TRBV12-5	CASGQGLAGVRETQYF	TGTGCTAGTGGCCAAGGACTAGCGGGAGTTCGGGAGACCCAGTACTTC
few	NA	TRBJ2-7	TRBV1	CASSRTELRAYEQYF	TGCGCCAGCAGCCGAACAGAATTACGAGCGTACGAGCAGTACTTC
few	TRBD1	TRBJ2-6	TRBV6-8	CASSSPLGKGANGANVLTF	TGTGCCAGCAGTTCCCCACTGGGGAAGGGGGCGAATGGGGCCAACGTCCTGACTTTC
NA	NA	TRBJ1-2	TRBV19	CASTRTPTAPNYGYTF	TGTGCCAGTACCCGGACACCGACAGCACCAAACTATGGCTACACCTTC
NA	NA	TRBJ2-7	TRBV15	CATSRAVAAGRAYEQYF	TGTGCCACCAGCAGAGCGGTCGCGGCAGGTCGGGCCTACGAGCAGTACTTC
few	TRBD1	TRBJ1-2	TRBV28	CASSLRDRTNYGYTF	TGTGCCAGCAGTTTGCGGGACAGGACAAACTATGGCTACACCTTC
NA	NA	TRBJ2-7	TRBV28	CASSLRGARYEQYF	TGTGCCAGCAGTTTAAGGGGGGCGCGGTACGAGCAGTACTTC
few	TRBD1	TRBJ1-1	TRBV6-8	CASIGSTTGANTEAFF	TGTGCCAGCATAGGTTCAACGACAGGGGCAAACACTGAAGCTTTCTTT
NA	NA	TRBJ1-3	TRBV28	CASSKPSISGNTIYF	TGTGCCAGCTCGAAGCCTTCGATCTCTGGAAACACCATATATTTT
NA	NA	TRBJ2-1	TRBV19	CATSVGGSYNEQFF	TGTGCCACTTCGGTAGGGGGTTCTTACAATGAGCAGTTCTTC
medium-sized	NA	TRBJ2-5	TRBV11-3	CASSPPPGHFQETQYF	TGTGCCAGCAGCCCACCCCCGGGACACTTCCAAGAGACCCAGTACTTC
NA	NA	TRBJ1-1	TRBV28	CASSFLRGMNTEAFF	TGTGCCAGCAGTTTTCTTAGGGGGATGAACACTGAAGCTTTCTTT
few	NA	TRBJ2-1	TRBV19	CASSPASEEQFF	TGTGCCAGTAGCCCGGCTAGCGAAGAGCAGTTCTTC
NA	NA	TRBJ2-3	TRBV30	CAWSVPLTSTDTQYF	TGTGCCTGGAGTGTACCTCTAACTAGCACAGATACGCAGTATTTT
NA	NA	TRBJ1-2	TRBV19	CATSRTPGTTANYGYTF	TGTGCCACCTCACGTACACCGGGGACAACAGCTAACTATGGCTACACCTTC
NA	NA	TRBJ2-1	TRBV9	CASAAWPNNEQFF	TGTGCCAGTGCCGCGTGGCCCAACAATGAGCAGTTCTTC